The subject of this entry is one T cell receptor (beta chain). CDR3 length: 12 amino acids. The V gene's germline CDR1 is ENHRY and CDR2 SYGVKD. Per individual sample, eight separate reactions were used to make cDNA. TCRdb derives one entry per CDR3 protein from the 5' RACE reads, leaving out DNA. In total, the table holds around 210,000 distinct CDR3 sequences. The record originates from a study of monozygotic twins with inflammatory bowel disease. The blood volume drawn from each donor was 2 to 3 ml. Source material: blood. J is TRBJ1-2 and V is TRBV10-3; lacking DNA, the TRBD1 call made by TCRdb goes unchecked. The TCR sequence derives from a human donor with ulcerative colitis or Crohn's disease, or a healthy co-twin of an affected twin (not recorded which). CDR3 residues: CACSGNNYGYTF.